These T cell receptor beta chains were read from a single sample in a study of OX40 agonist ivuxolimab in advanced cancers. Here immunoSEQ multiplex PCR was the method, and the copy in TCRdb shows in-frame clones only, minus some. The sample gives some 41,000 clones, more than 85% of which show up once; 0.45% to 0.65% is in the top ten. The starting material was CD4+ or CD8+ T cells sorted from blood, obtained in a trial of the OX40 agonist ivuxolimab. The receptors were sampled from an adult with an advanced solid tumor such as melanoma, head and neck, liver or kidney cancer. Both conserved end residues are part of each CDR3. The D gene is left open where the match is weak. A clone size is listed for some rows: how often the clone was seen (once, few, many), or a class if it is expanded.

J gene: TRBJ2-1; D gene: -; V gene: TRBV5-4; clone size: -; CDR3 protein: CASSLTGSSYNEQFF; CDR3 DNA: TGTGCCAGCAGCTTGACAGGTAGCTCCTACAATGAGCAGTTCTTC
J gene: TRBJ1-5; D gene: -; V gene: TRBV19; clone size: -; CDR3 protein: CASTTSQDIFNQPQHF; CDR3 DNA: TGTGCCAGCACAACCTCACAGGACATTTTCAATCAGCCCCAGCATTTT
J gene: TRBJ1-2; D gene: -; V gene: TRBV6-1; clone size: few; CDR3 protein: CASSGGFGDPNPYTF; CDR3 DNA: TGTGCCAGCAGTGGGGGATTCGGGGACCCTAATCCCTACACCTTC
J gene: TRBJ2-7; D gene: -; V gene: TRBV7-6; clone size: -; CDR3 protein: CASSLDESSYEQYF; CDR3 DNA: TGTGCCAGCAGCCTGGACGAGAGCTCCTACGAGCAGTACTTC
J gene: TRBJ1-1; D gene: TRBD1; V gene: TRBV6-1; clone size: -; CDR3 protein: CASSETTGQGAYTEAFF; CDR3 DNA: TGTGCCAGCAGTGAAACGACAGGACAGGGGGCATACACTGAAGCTTTCTTT
J gene: TRBJ1-3; D gene: -; V gene: TRBV19; clone size: few; CDR3 protein: CASDRGNFAGNTIYF; CDR3 DNA: TGTGCCAGTGACCGGGGGAATTTCGCTGGAAACACCATATATTTT
J gene: TRBJ2-5; D gene: TRBD2; V gene: TRBV18; clone size: -; CDR3 protein: CASTHPGTSGETQYF; CDR3 DNA: TGTGCCAGCACCCATCCCGGGACTAGCGGGGAGACCCAGTACTTC
J gene: TRBJ2-7; D gene: -; V gene: TRBV5-6; clone size: few; CDR3 protein: CASSLARYEQYF; CDR3 DNA: TGTGCCAGCAGCTTGGCCCGCTACGAGCAGTACTTC
J gene: TRBJ2-1; D gene: TRBD1; V gene: TRBV25-1; clone size: -; CDR3 protein: CASRQGPEPNEQFF; CDR3 DNA: TGTGCCAGCAGACAGGGGCCCGAACCCAATGAGCAGTTCTTC
J gene: TRBJ2-1; D gene: -; V gene: TRBV2; clone size: once; CDR3 protein: CASAFSSEQFF; CDR3 DNA: TGTGCCAGCGCCTTCTCCAGTGAGCAGTTCTTC
J gene: TRBJ2-7; D gene: -; V gene: TRBV7-9; clone size: -; CDR3 protein: CASSLAPGTNYEQYF; CDR3 DNA: TGTGCCAGCAGCTTAGCCCCGGGGACGAACTACGAGCAGTACTTC
J gene: TRBJ1-1; D gene: -; V gene: TRBV5-4; clone size: few; CDR3 protein: CASSARRNTEAFF; CDR3 DNA: TGTGCCAGCAGCGCACGGAGGAACACTGAAGCTTTCTTT
J gene: TRBJ2-7; D gene: -; V gene: TRBV6-1; clone size: -; CDR3 protein: CASSEVPGYLYEQYF; CDR3 DNA: TGTGCCAGCAGTGAAGTCCCGGGGTACCTCTACGAGCAGTACTTC
J gene: TRBJ1-1; D gene: -; V gene: TRBV10-3; clone size: -; CDR3 protein: CAISDSGLNTEAFF; CDR3 DNA: TGTGCCATCAGTGATAGTGGGCTGAACACTGAAGCTTTCTTT
J gene: TRBJ1-1; D gene: -; V gene: TRBV28; clone size: -; CDR3 protein: CASSLGGLRTEAFF; CDR3 DNA: TGTGCCAGCAGTTTAGGGGGGTTAAGAACTGAAGCTTTCTTT
J gene: TRBJ1-1; D gene: -; V gene: TRBV19; clone size: -; CDR3 protein: CASQMNTEAFF; CDR3 DNA: TGTGCCAGCCAGATGAACACTGAAGCTTTCTTT
J gene: TRBJ1-2; D gene: -; V gene: TRBV7-2; clone size: -; CDR3 protein: CASSLSGRRGTGYTF; CDR3 DNA: TGTGCCAGCAGCCTCTCGGGACGGAGGGGGACTGGCTACACCTTC
J gene: TRBJ1-1; D gene: -; V gene: TRBV18; clone size: -; CDR3 protein: CASSQSGTSEAFF; CDR3 DNA: TGTGCCAGCTCACAAAGCGGGACGTCTGAAGCTTTCTTT
J gene: TRBJ1-1; D gene: -; V gene: TRBV6-4; clone size: -; CDR3 protein: CASSDSGHPQEAFF; CDR3 DNA: TGTGCCAGCAGTGACTCGGGACACCCACAAGAGGCTTTCTTT
J gene: TRBJ2-5; D gene: TRBD2; V gene: TRBV19; clone size: -; CDR3 protein: CASSFWLAGVVETQYF; CDR3 DNA: TGTGCCAGTAGTTTCTGGTTGGCGGGGGTTGTGGAGACCCAGTACTTC
J gene: TRBJ2-3; D gene: -; V gene: TRBV5-8; clone size: -; CDR3 protein: CASSLGQSLASTDTQYF; CDR3 DNA: TGTGCCAGCAGCCTCGGACAGTCACTTGCTAGCACAGATACGCAGTATTTT
J gene: TRBJ2-2; D gene: -; V gene: TRBV10-3; clone size: few; CDR3 protein: CAISESTRGAGTGELFF; CDR3 DNA: TGTGCCATCAGTGAGTCGACTCGGGGGGCGGGCACCGGGGAGCTGTTTTTT
J gene: TRBJ2-7; D gene: TRBD1; V gene: TRBV7-2; clone size: -; CDR3 protein: CASSLGTGYYEQYF; CDR3 DNA: TGTGCCAGCAGCCTAGGGACAGGGTACTACGAGCAGTACTTC
J gene: TRBJ2-3; D gene: -; V gene: TRBV7-3; clone size: -; CDR3 protein: CASSSKYSGGTTSTDTQYF; CDR3 DNA: TGTGCCAGCAGCTCAAAGTATAGTGGGGGAACCACAAGCACAGATACGCAGTATTTT
J gene: TRBJ2-2; D gene: -; V gene: TRBV6-1; clone size: -; CDR3 protein: CASSANVAGELFF; CDR3 DNA: TGTGCCAGCAGTGCTAATGTGGCCGGGGAGCTGTTTTTT
J gene: TRBJ1-4; D gene: -; V gene: TRBV18; clone size: -; CDR3 protein: CASSPPVGATTNEKLFF; CDR3 DNA: TGTGCCAGCTCACCACCGGTGGGTGCCACAACTAATGAAAAACTGTTTTTT
J gene: TRBJ1-5; D gene: -; V gene: TRBV21-1; clone size: -; CDR3 protein: CASSLVVDWLPLRPQHF; CDR3 DNA: TGTGCCAGCAGCCTTGTGGTGGACTGGCTCCCTTTACGGCCCCAGCATTTT
J gene: TRBJ2-3; D gene: -; V gene: TRBV5-4; clone size: -; CDR3 protein: CASTRSGGAGDTQYF; CDR3 DNA: TGTGCCAGCACGCGAAGTGGGGGGGCCGGGGATACGCAGTATTTT
J gene: TRBJ1-1; D gene: -; V gene: TRBV7-2; clone size: -; CDR3 protein: CATGRPLTEAFF; CDR3 DNA: TGTGCCACGGGCCGCCCGTTGACTGAAGCTTTCTTT
J gene: TRBJ1-2; D gene: -; V gene: TRBV11-1; clone size: -; CDR3 protein: CASSLGLQAYGYTF; CDR3 DNA: TGTGCCAGCAGCCTTGGTTTACAGGCGTATGGCTACACCTTC
J gene: TRBJ1-5; D gene: -; V gene: TRBV5-5; clone size: -; CDR3 protein: CASSLVGLDQPQHF; CDR3 DNA: TGTGCCAGCAGCTTGGTTGGACTAGATCAGCCCCAGCATTTT
J gene: TRBJ1-1; D gene: -; V gene: TRBV5-6; clone size: -; CDR3 protein: CASSQPGGETEAFF; CDR3 DNA: TGTGCCAGCAGCCAACCTGGAGGAGAGACTGAAGCTTTCTTT
J gene: TRBJ1-3; D gene: -; V gene: TRBV18; clone size: -; CDR3 protein: CASSPLIQGSAGNTIYF; CDR3 DNA: TGTGCCAGCTCACCGCTGATACAGGGATCGGCTGGAAACACCATATATTTT
J gene: TRBJ2-1; D gene: -; V gene: TRBV7-9; clone size: -; CDR3 protein: CASSLEEIPNEQFF; CDR3 DNA: TGTGCCAGCAGCTTAGAAGAGATACCCAATGAGCAGTTCTTC
J gene: TRBJ1-1; D gene: -; V gene: TRBV7-9; clone size: -; CDR3 protein: CASSAQSGNTEAFF; CDR3 DNA: TGTGCCAGCAGCGCCCAGAGCGGAAACACTGAAGCTTTCTTT
J gene: TRBJ2-5; D gene: -; V gene: TRBV7-6; clone size: -; CDR3 protein: CASSSLVGDLQETQYF; CDR3 DNA: TGTGCCAGCAGCTCCTTAGTGGGGGACCTCCAAGAGACCCAGTACTTC
J gene: TRBJ2-2; D gene: -; V gene: TRBV19; clone size: -; CDR3 protein: CASRKRGDTGELFF; CDR3 DNA: TGTGCCAGTAGGAAAAGGGGAGACACCGGGGAGCTGTTTTTT
J gene: TRBJ2-7; D gene: -; V gene: TRBV10-3; clone size: -; CDR3 protein: CAISHSYEQYF; CDR3 DNA: TGTGCCATCAGCCACAGTTATGAGCAGTACTTC
J gene: TRBJ1-2; D gene: -; V gene: TRBV6-6; clone size: -; CDR3 protein: CASSYRDRGYTF; CDR3 DNA: TGTGCCAGCAGTTACAGGGATCGCGGCTACACCTTC
J gene: TRBJ2-7; D gene: -; V gene: TRBV7-2; clone size: -; CDR3 protein: CASSPDRDYEQYF; CDR3 DNA: TGTGCCAGCAGCCCCGACAGAGACTACGAGCAGTACTTC
J gene: TRBJ1-5; D gene: -; V gene: TRBV7-3; clone size: once; CDR3 protein: CASSPFRATQGFYQPQHF; CDR3 DNA: TGTGCCAGCAGCCCCTTTCGTGCTACACAGGGTTTCTATCAGCCCCAGCATTTT
J gene: TRBJ2-1; D gene: TRBD2; V gene: TRBV7-3; clone size: -; CDR3 protein: CASSWGLAGGLDEQFF; CDR3 DNA: TGTGCCAGCAGCTGGGGACTAGCGGGGGGCCTAGATGAGCAGTTCTTC
J gene: TRBJ2-7; D gene: TRBD1; V gene: TRBV19; clone size: -; CDR3 protein: CASSGRDRSYEQYF; CDR3 DNA: TGTGCCAGTAGCGGCCGGGACAGGTCCTACGAGCAGTACTTC
J gene: TRBJ1-3; D gene: -; V gene: TRBV14; clone size: -; CDR3 protein: CASSPLQGIGNTIYF; CDR3 DNA: TGTGCCAGCAGCCCACTACAGGGAATTGGAAACACCATATATTTT
J gene: TRBJ2-6; D gene: -; V gene: TRBV18; clone size: once; CDR3 protein: CASSSAGLSGANVLTF; CDR3 DNA: TGTGCCAGCTCGTCGGCGGGACTGTCTGGGGCCAACGTCCTGACTTTC
J gene: TRBJ2-1; D gene: TRBD2; V gene: TRBV4-2; clone size: -; CDR3 protein: CASSDTQGLAVYNERFF; CDR3 DNA: TGTGCCAGCAGCGACACACAAGGACTAGCGGTGTACAATGAGCGGTTCTTC
J gene: TRBJ2-5; D gene: -; V gene: TRBV6-1; clone size: -; CDR3 protein: CASSLGPGHGETQYF; CDR3 DNA: TGTGCCAGCAGCCTAGGACCGGGACATGGGGAGACCCAGTACTTC
J gene: TRBJ2-5; D gene: -; V gene: TRBV2; clone size: once; CDR3 protein: CASRQIQETQYF; CDR3 DNA: TGTGCCAGCAGGCAGATACAAGAGACCCAGTACTTC
J gene: TRBJ2-1; D gene: -; V gene: TRBV9; clone size: -; CDR3 protein: CASSDRVGEQFF; CDR3 DNA: TGTGCCAGCAGCGACAGGGTCGGTGAGCAGTTCTTC
J gene: TRBJ2-3; D gene: TRBD2; V gene: TRBV7-8; clone size: -; CDR3 protein: CASSLATAGGLTDTQYF; CDR3 DNA: TGTGCCAGCAGCTTAGCTACAGCGGGGGGTCTAACAGATACGCAGTATTTT
J gene: TRBJ2-2; D gene: -; V gene: TRBV9; clone size: -; CDR3 protein: CASSATGTANTGELFF; CDR3 DNA: TGTGCCAGCAGCGCCACCGGGACGGCTAACACCGGGGAGCTGTTTTTT
J gene: TRBJ2-3; D gene: -; V gene: TRBV5-4; clone size: -; CDR3 protein: CASSPMQGRTTDTQYF; CDR3 DNA: TGTGCCAGCAGCCCGATGCAGGGCCGAACCACAGATACGCAGTATTTT
J gene: TRBJ2-6; D gene: -; V gene: TRBV5-1; clone size: -; CDR3 protein: CASWFGSGANVLTF; CDR3 DNA: TGTGCCAGCTGGTTTGGGTCTGGGGCCAACGTCCTGACTTTC
J gene: TRBJ2-7; D gene: TRBD2; V gene: TRBV29-1; clone size: -; CDR3 protein: CSAWEGYEQYF; CDR3 DNA: TGCAGCGCCTGGGAGGGGTACGAGCAGTACTTC
J gene: TRBJ1-2; D gene: TRBD1; V gene: TRBV19; clone size: -; CDR3 protein: CASIGTADANYGYTF; CDR3 DNA: TGTGCCAGTATAGGGACAGCCGACGCTAACTATGGCTACACCTTC
J gene: TRBJ2-7; D gene: -; V gene: TRBV6-6; clone size: once; CDR3 protein: CASSYKDSTYEQYF; CDR3 DNA: TGTGCCAGCAGTTATAAAGACAGCACCTACGAGCAGTACTTC
J gene: TRBJ1-4; D gene: -; V gene: TRBV2; clone size: once; CDR3 protein: CASLTGPEPEKLFF; CDR3 DNA: TGTGCCAGCCTTACAGGGCCCGAACCGGAAAAACTGTTTTTT
J gene: TRBJ2-1; D gene: -; V gene: TRBV18; clone size: -; CDR3 protein: CASSPRQGNEQFF; CDR3 DNA: TGTGCCAGCTCACCACGGCAGGGGAATGAGCAGTTCTTC
J gene: TRBJ2-5; D gene: -; V gene: TRBV5-1; clone size: -; CDR3 protein: CASSFEQETQYF; CDR3 DNA: TGCGCCAGCAGCTTTGAGCAAGAGACCCAGTACTTC